Listed below are T cell receptor beta chains from one sample, sequenced in a study of T cell responses to AZD1222 COVID-19 vaccine. Clones were sequenced by immunoSEQ multiplex PCR, and TCRdb holds only the in-frame ones, with some missing. The sample consists of 85,000 to 120,000 clones, roughly 87% of them appearing once. The material sequenced was peripheral blood, taken 28 days after the second AZD1222 dose. These receptors were obtained from an adult who received the AZD1222 COVID-19 vaccine. Each CDR3 is given with its conserved first and last residue. A D gene is named only where the DNA matches it firmly. A row's size may be missing; if present it is once, few, many or a size class.

TRBV5-1	.	15	once	TRBJ2-5	TGCGCCAGCAGCTTATTGGGCCAGACACAAGAGACCCAGTACTTC	CASSLLGQTQETQYF
TRBV5-8	.	14	.	TRBJ1-5	TGTGCCAGCAGGCAGAGGCAGAGCAATCAGCCCCAGCATTTT	CASRQRQSNQPQHF
TRBV19	.	14	few	TRBJ1-5	TGTGCCAGTAGTATGGGCCAGGTGGATCAGCCCCAGCATTTT	CASSMGQVDQPQHF
TRBV7-2	.	13	.	TRBJ1-4	TGTGCCAGCAGCTTCGTCAGAGAGGAAAAACTGTTTTTT	CASSFVREEKLFF
TRBV5-1	.	14	.	TRBJ2-5	TGCGCCAGCAGCTCGGGAACAGGGCCGGGGACCCAGTACTTC	CASSSGTGPGTQYF
TRBV7-9	.	15	.	TRBJ2-1	TGTGCCAGCAGCCGGGCCCGGACGGGAACCAATGAGCAGTTCTTC	CASSRARTGTNEQFF
TRBV20-1	.	11	.	TRBJ1-3	TGCAGTGCTAGAGTAGGGGGCACCATATATTTT	CSARVGGTIYF
TRBV19	.	13	.	TRBJ1-1	TGTGCCACCGCAATGGGGGAGAACACTGAAGCTTTCTTT	CATAMGENTEAFF
TRBV6-2/TRBV6-3	.	16	once	TRBJ1-5	TGTGCCAGCAGTTACTCGGTCGCGGATAGCAATCAGCCCCAGCATTTT	CASSYSVADSNQPQHF
TRBV2	TRBD1	15	once	TRBJ1-1	TGTGCCAGCAGTGATTTCGACAGGGAGAACACTGAAGCTTTCTTT	CASSDFDRENTEAFF
TRBV21-1	.	17	.	TRBJ1-5	TGTGCCAGCAGCAATGACCGGGACAAGGATAAAGATCAGCCCCAGCATTTT	CASSNDRDKDKDQPQHF
TRBV7-9	.	14	.	TRBJ1-3	TGTGCCAGCAGCCACGGAGGCTCTGGAAACACCATATATTTT	CASSHGGSGNTIYF
TRBV5-4	.	16	few	TRBJ2-7	TGTGCCAGCAGCTTGGCTCTCGGTCAGGCCACCTACGAGCAGTACTTC	CASSLALGQATYEQYF
TRBV2	.	15	.	TRBJ1-5	TGTGCCAGCAGTGAAGCGGTACAGTACAATCAGCCCCAGCATTTT	CASSEAVQYNQPQHF
TRBV7-8	TRBD1	15	.	TRBJ1-2	TGTGCCAGCAGCTCCCCTGACAGGGCGGGCTATGGCTACACCTTC	CASSSPDRAGYGYTF
TRBV27	TRBD1	13	.	TRBJ2-7	TGTGCCAGCAGTCAGGGACAGGGGCTTCAGCAGTACTTC	CASSQGQGLQQYF
TRBV6-5	.	13	.	TRBJ2-7	TGTGCCAGCAGCCGCCTTTGGGGGCGCGAGCAGTACTTC	CASSRLWGREQYF
TRBV6-2/TRBV6-3	TRBD1	14	.	TRBJ1-1	TGTGCCAGCAGTTACCTCACCGGGACAGCAGAAGCTTTCTTT	CASSYLTGTAEAFF
TRBV3-1/TRBV3-2	.	15	.	TRBJ1-4	TGTGCCAGCAGCCAAGCTCTGGGGGCGGGCGAAAAACTGTTTTTT	CASSQALGAGEKLFF
TRBV19	.	17	.	TRBJ2-6	TGTGCCAGTAGTATTTCTGTCGGAGCCTCTGGGGCCAACGTCCTGACTTTC	CASSISVGASGANVLTF
TRBV7-9	.	12	.	TRBJ2-2	TGTGCCAGCAGCTTACAGCCCGGGGAGCTGTTTTTT	CASSLQPGELFF
TRBV18	TRBD1	14	.	TRBJ2-7	TGTGCCAGCTCCCCGGGGACAGGGCCCCGTGAGCAGTACTTC	CASSPGTGPREQYF
TRBV18	.	12	.	TRBJ2-1	TGTGCCAGCTCACCAAGGGGCGGGGAGCAGTTCTTC	CASSPRGGEQFF
TRBV5-6	.	16	.	TRBJ1-6	TGTGCCAGCAGCTTTGGGGGGTCTCGAATGAGGTCACCCCTCCACTTT	CASSFGGSRMRSPLHF
TRBV27	.	14	.	TRBJ1-5	TGTGCCAGCAGTATAGGGATGGGCAATCAGCCCCAGCATTTT	CASSIGMGNQPQHF
TRBV10-2	TRBD1	15	.	TRBJ1-5	TGCGCCAGCAAGGGGACAGGGGATAGCAATCAGCCCCAGCATTTT	CASKGTGDSNQPQHF
TRBV6-6	.	14	.	TRBJ2-1	TGTGCCAGCAGTTACTCTTGGTTCTACAATGAGCAGTTCTTC	CASSYSWFYNEQFF
TRBV3-1/TRBV3-2	.	15	.	TRBJ1-2	TGTGCCAGCAGCCAAGATCTGGGCCAAACCTATGGCTACACCTTC	CASSQDLGQTYGYTF
TRBV14	.	15	.	TRBJ1-5	TGTGCCAGCAGCCAAGGAGGGGGAAAGGATCAGCCCCAGCATTTT	CASSQGGGKDQPQHF
TRBV7-7	.	13	.	TRBJ2-5	TGTGCTAGCAGCTTTGGGGAGGGGGTGACCCAGTACTTC	CASSFGEGVTQYF
TRBV4-3	TRBD2	16	once	TRBJ2-7	TGCGCCAGCAGCCAAGTTCCTACGGGGGGGCCGTACGAGCAGTACTTC	CASSQVPTGGPYEQYF
TRBV18	TRBD1	19	.	TRBJ1-3	TGTGCCAGCTCACCTGAAACGGGACAGGCGGTTAGCTCTGGAAACACCATATATTTT	CASSPETGQAVSSGNTIYF
TRBV6-5	.	13	.	TRBJ2-7	TGTGCCAGCAGTTACTCCCAGGGGGGTGAGCAGTACTTC	CASSYSQGGEQYF
TRBV9	.	13	once	TRBJ1-1	TGTGCCAGCAGCCGGGAGGTCAGCACTGAAGCTTTCTTT	CASSREVSTEAFF
TRBV9	.	19	.	TRBJ1-3	TGTGCCAGCAGCGCCACCCCCGGCGGAATCAGGGGATCTGGAAACACCATATATTTT	CASSATPGGIRGSGNTIYF
TRBV12-3/TRBV12-4	.	12	.	TRBJ1-3	TGTGCCAGCAGTAACTCTGGAAACACCATATATTTT	CASSNSGNTIYF
TRBV15	TRBD1	15	.	TRBJ1-6	TGTGCCACCAGCAGTGACAGGGCGGTTAATTCACCCCTCCACTTT	CATSSDRAVNSPLHF
TRBV10-3	.	14	once	TRBJ2-3	TGTGCCACCGGGGACCCTAAAAGTGCAGATACGCAGTATTTT	CATGDPKSADTQYF
TRBV3-1/TRBV3-2	.	14	.	TRBJ2-3	TGTGCCAGCAGCCAAGAAGATCGGACAGATACGCAGTATTTT	CASSQEDRTDTQYF
TRBV2	.	14	.	TRBJ2-1	TGTGCCAGCGGCCGGGGTAGATCCTACAATGAGCAGTTCTTC	CASGRGRSYNEQFF
TRBV2	TRBD1	15	.	TRBJ1-1	TGTGCCAGCAGTCCAGACAGGGTATTGAACACTGAAGCTTTCTTT	CASSPDRVLNTEAFF